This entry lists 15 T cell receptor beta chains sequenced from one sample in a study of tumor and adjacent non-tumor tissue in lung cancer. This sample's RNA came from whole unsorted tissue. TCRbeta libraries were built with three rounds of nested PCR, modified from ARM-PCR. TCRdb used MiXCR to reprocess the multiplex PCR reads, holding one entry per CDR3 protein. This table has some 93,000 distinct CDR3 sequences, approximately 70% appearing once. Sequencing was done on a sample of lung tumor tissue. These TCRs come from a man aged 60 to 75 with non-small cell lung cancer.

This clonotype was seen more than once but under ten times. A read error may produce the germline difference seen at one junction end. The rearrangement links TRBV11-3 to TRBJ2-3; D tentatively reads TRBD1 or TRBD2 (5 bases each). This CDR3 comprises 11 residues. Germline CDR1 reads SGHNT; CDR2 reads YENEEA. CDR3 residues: CTRSSGTRGYF. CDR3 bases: TGTACCAGAAGCTCGGGGACCAGAGGGTATTTT.

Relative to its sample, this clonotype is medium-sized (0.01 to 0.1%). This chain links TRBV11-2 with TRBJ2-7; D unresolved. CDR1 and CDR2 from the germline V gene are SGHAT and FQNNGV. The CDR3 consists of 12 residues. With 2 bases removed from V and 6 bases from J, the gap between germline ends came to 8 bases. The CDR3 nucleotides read TGTGCCAGCAGCTTATCGTCTTCCGAGCAGTACTTC. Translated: CASSLSSSEQYF.

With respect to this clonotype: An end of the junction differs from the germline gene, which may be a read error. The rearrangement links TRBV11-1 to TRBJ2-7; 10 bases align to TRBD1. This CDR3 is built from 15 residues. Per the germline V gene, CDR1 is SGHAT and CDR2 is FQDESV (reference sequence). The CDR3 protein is CASGITDRGPYEQYF. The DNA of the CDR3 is TGTGCCAGCGGCATAACTGACAGGGGGCCCTACGAACAGTACTTC.

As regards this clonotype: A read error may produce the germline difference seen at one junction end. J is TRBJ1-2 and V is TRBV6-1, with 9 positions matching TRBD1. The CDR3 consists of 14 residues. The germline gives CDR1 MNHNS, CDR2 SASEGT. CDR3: CASSVTGGDYGYTF. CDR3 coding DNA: TGTGCCAGCAGCGTGACAGGGGGTGACTATGGTTACACCTTC.

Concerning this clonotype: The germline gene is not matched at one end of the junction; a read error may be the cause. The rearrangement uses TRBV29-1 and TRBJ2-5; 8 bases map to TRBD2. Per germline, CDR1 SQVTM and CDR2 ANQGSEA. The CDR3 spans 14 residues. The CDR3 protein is CSVERGGPRETQYF. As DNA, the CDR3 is TGCAGCGTTGAACGGGGGGGGCCCCGAGAGACCCAGTACTTT.

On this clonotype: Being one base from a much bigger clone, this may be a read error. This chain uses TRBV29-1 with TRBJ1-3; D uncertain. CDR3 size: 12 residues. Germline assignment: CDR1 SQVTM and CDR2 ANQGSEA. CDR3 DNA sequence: TGCAGAGTTTTAGCCTCTGGAAACACCATATATTTT. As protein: CRVLASGNTIYF. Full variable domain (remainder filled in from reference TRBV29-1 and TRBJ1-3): SAVISQKPSRDICQRGTSLTIQCQVDSQVTMMFWYRQQPGQSLTLIATANQGSEATYESGFVIDKFPISRPNLTFSTLTVSNMSPEDSSIYLCRVLASGNTIYFGEGSWLTVV.

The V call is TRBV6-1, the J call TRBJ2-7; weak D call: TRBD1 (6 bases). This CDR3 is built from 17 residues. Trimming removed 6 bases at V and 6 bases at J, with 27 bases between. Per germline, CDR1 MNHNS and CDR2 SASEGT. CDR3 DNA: TGTGCCAGCAGGATGGGGACACTCGTTAACAAAAAGATCGAGCAGTACTTC. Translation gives CASRMGTLVNKKIEQYF.

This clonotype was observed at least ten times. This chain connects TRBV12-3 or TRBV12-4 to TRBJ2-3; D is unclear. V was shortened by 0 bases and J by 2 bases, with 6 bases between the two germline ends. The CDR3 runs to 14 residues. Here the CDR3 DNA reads TGTGCCAGCAGTTTAGCGGCCCCCACAGATACGCAGTATTTT. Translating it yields CASSLAAPTDTQYF.

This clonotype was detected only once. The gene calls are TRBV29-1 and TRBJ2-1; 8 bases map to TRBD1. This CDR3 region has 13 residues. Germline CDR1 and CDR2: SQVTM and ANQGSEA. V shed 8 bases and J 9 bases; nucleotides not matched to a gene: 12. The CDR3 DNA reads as TGCAGCATCAACAGGGGGACGGACAGTGAGCAGTTCTTC. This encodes CSINRGTDSEQFF.

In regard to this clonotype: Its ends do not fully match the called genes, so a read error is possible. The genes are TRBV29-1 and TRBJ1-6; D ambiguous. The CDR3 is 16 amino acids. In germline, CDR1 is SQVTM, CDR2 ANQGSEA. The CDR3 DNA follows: TGCAGCGTAAAAGTTCACGAGAGCTCCTATAATTCACCCCTCCATTTT. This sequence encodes CSVKVHESSYNSPLHF.

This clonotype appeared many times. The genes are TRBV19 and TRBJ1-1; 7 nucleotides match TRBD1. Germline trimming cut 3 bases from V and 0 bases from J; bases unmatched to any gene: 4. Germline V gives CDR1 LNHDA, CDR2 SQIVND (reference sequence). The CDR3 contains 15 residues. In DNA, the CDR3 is TGTGCCAGTAGTATCGGGCAGGGGGTGAACACTGAAGCTTTCTTT. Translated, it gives CASSIGQGVNTEAFF.

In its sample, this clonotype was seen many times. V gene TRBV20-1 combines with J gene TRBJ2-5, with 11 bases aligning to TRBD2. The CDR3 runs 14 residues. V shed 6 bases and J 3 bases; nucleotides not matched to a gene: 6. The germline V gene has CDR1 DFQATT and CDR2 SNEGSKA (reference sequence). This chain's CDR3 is CSATRLAGKETQYF. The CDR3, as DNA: TGCAGTGCAACCCGACTAGCGGGGAAAGAGACCCAGTACTTC.

The CDR3 reads CASSLVVEYGYTF. The CDR3 DNA reads as TGTGCCAGCAGTTTAGTGGTAGAGTATGGCTACACCTTC. The J gene is TRBJ1-2, the V gene TRBV12-3 or TRBV12-4; no firm D call. This CDR3 comprises 13 residues. Between the trimmed V and J ends, which lost 1 base and 5 bases, there was a span of 8 bases.

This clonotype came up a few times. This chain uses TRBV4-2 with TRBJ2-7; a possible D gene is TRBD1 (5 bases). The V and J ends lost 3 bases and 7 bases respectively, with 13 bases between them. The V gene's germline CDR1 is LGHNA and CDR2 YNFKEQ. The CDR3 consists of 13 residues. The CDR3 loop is CASSHMMGREQYF. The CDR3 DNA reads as TGTGCCAGCAGCCATATGATGGGGCGTGAGCAGTACTTC.

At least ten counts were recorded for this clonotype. CDR3 sequence reads: CASSPRTGSYGYTF. The CDR3 region has the DNA TGTGCCAGCAGCCCGAGGACAGGGAGCTATGGCTACACCTTC. The chain employs TRBV5-6 and TRBJ1-2, with 8 bases identical to TRBD1. Germline V gene data show CDR1 as SGHDT and CDR2 as YYEEEE. V lost 4 bases to trimming and J lost 4 bases; unmatched junction nucleotides: 6. CDR3 length equals 14 residues. The full variable domain, in which reference TRBV5-6 and TRBJ1-2 provide the parts outside the CDR3, is DAGVTQSPTHLIKTRGQQVTLRCSPKSGHDTVSWYQQALGQGPQFIFQYYEEEERQRGNFPDRFSGHQFPNYSSELNVNALLLGDSALYLCASSPRTGSYGYTFGSGTRLTVV.